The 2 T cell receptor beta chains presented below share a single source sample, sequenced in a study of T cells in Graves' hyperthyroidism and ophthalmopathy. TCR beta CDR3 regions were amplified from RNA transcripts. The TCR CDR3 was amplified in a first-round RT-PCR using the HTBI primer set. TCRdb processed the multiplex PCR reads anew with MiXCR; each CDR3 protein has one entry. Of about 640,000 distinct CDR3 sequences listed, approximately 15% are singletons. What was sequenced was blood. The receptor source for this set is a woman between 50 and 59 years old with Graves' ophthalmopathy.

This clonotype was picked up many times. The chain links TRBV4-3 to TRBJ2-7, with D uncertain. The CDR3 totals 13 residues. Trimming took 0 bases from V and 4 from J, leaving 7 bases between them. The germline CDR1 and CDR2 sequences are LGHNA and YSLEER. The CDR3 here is CASSQEPSYEQYF. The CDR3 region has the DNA TGCGCCAGCAGCCAAGAACCTTCTTACGAGCAGTACTTC.

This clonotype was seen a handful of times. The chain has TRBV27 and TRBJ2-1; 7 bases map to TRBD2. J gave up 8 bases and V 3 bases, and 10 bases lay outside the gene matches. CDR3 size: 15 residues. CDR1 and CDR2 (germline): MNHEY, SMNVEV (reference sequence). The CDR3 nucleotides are TGTGCCAGCAGTTTTCATGGCGGGAGTATCGATGAGCAGTTCTTC. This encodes CASSFHGGSIDEQFF.